This T cell receptor beta chain originates from a study of blood T cells in healthy people across ages. General observations from the study: The percentage of naive T cells correlated strongly with TCR beta diversity.

Comments on this clonotype: The antigen is unknown.

Per-sample yields of isolated PBMCs were at least 6 million. Primers used in a second PCR of roughly 6 to 12 cycles were a sample-barcoded 5' primer and a J-beta primer mix. TCRdb reprocessed the 5' RACE reads with MiXCR, giving one entry per CDR3 protein. The sample shows some 1,500,000 distinct CDR3 sequences, about 45% of them seen only once. The clonotype originates from a woman younger than 30 in good health. The sequenced material came from blood.

In nucleotides, the CDR3 is TGTGCCAGCAGTTTATCCTATAACTATGGCTACACCTTC. It is translated as CASSLSYNYGYTF. The chain employs TRBV12-3 or TRBV12-4 and TRBJ1-2, with unresolved D. CDR3 size: 13 residues. Trimming pared 2 bases from V and 1 base from J, leaving 5 bases between.